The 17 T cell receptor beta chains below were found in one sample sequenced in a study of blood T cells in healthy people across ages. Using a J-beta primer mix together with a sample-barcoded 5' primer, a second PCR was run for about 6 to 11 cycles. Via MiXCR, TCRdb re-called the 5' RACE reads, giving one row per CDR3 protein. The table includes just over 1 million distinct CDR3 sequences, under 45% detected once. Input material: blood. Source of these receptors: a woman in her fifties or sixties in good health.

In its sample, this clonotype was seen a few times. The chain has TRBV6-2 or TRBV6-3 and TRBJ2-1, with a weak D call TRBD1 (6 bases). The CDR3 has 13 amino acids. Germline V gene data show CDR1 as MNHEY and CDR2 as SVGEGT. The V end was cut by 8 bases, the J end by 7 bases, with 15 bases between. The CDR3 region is CASLHSGQNEQFF. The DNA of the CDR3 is TGTGCCAGCTTACATTCCGGACAGAATGAGCAGTTCTTC.

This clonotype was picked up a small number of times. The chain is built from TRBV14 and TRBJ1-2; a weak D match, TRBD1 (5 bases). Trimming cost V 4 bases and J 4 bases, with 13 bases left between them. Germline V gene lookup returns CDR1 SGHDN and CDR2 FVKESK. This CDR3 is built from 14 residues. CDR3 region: CASSRGSYSYGYTF. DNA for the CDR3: TGTGCCAGCAGCCGGGGGTCTTACAGCTATGGCTACACCTTC.

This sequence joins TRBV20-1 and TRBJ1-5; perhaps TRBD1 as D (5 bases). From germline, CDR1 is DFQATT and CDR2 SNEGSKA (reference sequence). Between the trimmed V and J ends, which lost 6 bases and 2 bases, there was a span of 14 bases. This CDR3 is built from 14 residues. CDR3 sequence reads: CSAGRQGRNQPQHF. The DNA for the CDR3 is TGCAGTGCCGGCCGGCAGGGCCGCAATCAGCCCCAGCATTTT.

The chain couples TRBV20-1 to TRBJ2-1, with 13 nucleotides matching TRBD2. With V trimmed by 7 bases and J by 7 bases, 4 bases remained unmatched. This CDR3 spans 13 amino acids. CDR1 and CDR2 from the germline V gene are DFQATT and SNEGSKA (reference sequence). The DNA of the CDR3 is TGCAGTGGGACTAGCGGGAGTATTAATGAGCAGTTCTTC. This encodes CSGTSGSINEQFF.

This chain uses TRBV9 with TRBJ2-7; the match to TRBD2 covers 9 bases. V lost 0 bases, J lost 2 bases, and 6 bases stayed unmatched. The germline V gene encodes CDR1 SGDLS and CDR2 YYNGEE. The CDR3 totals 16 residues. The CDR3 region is CASSVAAGGVTYEQYF. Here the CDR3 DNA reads TGTGCCAGCAGCGTAGCGGCGGGGGGGGTAACCTACGAGCAGTACTTC.

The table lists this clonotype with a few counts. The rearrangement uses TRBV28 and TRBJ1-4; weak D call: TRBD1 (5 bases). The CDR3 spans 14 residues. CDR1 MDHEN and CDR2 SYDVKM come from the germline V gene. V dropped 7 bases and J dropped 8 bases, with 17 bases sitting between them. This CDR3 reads CASIPGDVQEKLFF. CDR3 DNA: TGTGCCAGCATCCCCGGGGACGTGCAGGAAAAACTGTTTTTT.

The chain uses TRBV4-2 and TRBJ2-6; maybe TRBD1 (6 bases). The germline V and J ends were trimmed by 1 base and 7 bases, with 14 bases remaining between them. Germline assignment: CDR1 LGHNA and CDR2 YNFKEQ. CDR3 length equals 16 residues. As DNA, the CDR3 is TGTGCCAGCAGCCAAGGTTCAGGGGATGGTGCCAACGTCCTGACTTTC. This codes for CASSQGSGDGANVLTF.

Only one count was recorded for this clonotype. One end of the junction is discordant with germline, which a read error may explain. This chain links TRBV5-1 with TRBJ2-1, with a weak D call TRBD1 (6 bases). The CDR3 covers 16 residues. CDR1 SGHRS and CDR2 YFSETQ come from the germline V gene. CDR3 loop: CASSPRGQTVDNERFF. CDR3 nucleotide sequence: TGCGCCAGCAGCCCAAGAGGACAGACGGTGGACAATGAGCGGTTCTTC.

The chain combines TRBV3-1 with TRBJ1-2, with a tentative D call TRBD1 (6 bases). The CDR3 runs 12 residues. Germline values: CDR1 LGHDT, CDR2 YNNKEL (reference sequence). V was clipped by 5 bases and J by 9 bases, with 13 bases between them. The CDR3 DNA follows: TGTGCCAGCAGCGACTACAGGGTGAGCTACACCTTC. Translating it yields CASSDYRVSYTF.

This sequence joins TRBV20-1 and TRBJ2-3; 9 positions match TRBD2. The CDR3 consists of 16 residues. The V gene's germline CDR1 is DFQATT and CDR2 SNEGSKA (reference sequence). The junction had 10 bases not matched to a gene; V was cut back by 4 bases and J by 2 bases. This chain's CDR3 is CSATLAGETPTDTQYF. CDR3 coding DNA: TGCAGTGCTACCTTAGCGGGAGAAACCCCCACAGATACGCAGTATTTT.

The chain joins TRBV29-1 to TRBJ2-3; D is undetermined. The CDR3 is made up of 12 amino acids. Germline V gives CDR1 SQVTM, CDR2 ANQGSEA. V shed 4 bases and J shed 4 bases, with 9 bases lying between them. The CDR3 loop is CSVAEGPDTQYF. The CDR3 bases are TGCAGCGTTGCAGAAGGGCCAGATACGCAGTATTTT.

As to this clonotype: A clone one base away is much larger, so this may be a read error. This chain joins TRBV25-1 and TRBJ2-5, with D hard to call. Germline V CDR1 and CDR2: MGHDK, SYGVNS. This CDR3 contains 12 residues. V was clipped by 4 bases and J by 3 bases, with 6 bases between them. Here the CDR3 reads CASSVTEETQYF. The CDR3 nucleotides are TGTGCCAGCAGTGTGACGGAAGAGACCCAGTACTTC.

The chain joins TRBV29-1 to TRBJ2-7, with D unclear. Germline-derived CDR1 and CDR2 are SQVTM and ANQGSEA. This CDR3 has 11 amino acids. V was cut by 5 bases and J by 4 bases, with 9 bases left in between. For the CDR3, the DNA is TGCAGCGTTTCGACGGAGTACGAGCAGTACTTC. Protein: CSVSTEYEQYF.

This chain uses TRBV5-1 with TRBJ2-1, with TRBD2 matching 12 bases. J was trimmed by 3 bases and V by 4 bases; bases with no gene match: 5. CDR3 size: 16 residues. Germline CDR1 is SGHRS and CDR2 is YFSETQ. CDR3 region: CASSLGLAGYYNEQFF. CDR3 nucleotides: TGCGCCAGCAGCCTGGGACTAGCGGGCTACTACAATGAGCAGTTCTTC.

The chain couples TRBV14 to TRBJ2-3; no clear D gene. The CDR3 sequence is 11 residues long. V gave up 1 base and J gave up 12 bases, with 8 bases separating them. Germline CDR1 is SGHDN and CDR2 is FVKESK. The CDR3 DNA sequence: TGTGCCAGCAGCCAAGTGGCGGCTCAGTATTTT. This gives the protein CASSQVAAQYF. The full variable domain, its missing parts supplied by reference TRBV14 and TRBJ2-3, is EAGVTQFPSHSVIEKGQTVTLRCDPISGHDNLYWYRRVMGKEIKFLLHFVKESKQDESGMPNNRFLAERTGGTYSTLKVQPAELEDSGVYFCASSQVAAQYFGPGTRLTVL.

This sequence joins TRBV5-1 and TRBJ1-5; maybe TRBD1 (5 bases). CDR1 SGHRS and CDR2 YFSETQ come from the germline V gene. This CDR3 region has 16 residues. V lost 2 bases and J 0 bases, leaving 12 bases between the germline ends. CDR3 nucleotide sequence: TGCGCCAGCAGCTTATCTAGACAGTTTAGCAATCAGCCCCAGCATTTT. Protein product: CASSLSRQFSNQPQHF.

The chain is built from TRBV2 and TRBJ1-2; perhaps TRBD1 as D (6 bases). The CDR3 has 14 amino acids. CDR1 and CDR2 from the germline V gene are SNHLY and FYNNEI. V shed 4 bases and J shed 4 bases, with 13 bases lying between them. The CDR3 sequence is CASSGFRGGYGYTF. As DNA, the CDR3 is TGTGCCAGCAGTGGATTCAGAGGGGGCTATGGCTACACCTTC.